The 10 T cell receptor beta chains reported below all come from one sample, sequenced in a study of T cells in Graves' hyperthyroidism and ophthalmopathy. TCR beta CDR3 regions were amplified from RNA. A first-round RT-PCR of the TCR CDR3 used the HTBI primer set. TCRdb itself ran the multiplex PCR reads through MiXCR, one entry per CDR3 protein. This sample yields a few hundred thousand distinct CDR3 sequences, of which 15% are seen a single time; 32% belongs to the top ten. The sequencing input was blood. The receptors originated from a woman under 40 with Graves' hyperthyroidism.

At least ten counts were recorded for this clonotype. The CDR3 is CASSRRGQPQHF. The CDR3 DNA follows: TGTGCCAGCAGTCGAAGGGGGCAGCCCCAGCATTTT. The J gene is TRBJ1-5, the V gene TRBV3-1, with TRBD1 as a possible D gene (6 bases). CDR1 and CDR2 (germline): LGHDT, YNNKEL (reference sequence). V was shortened by 6 bases and J by 7 bases, with 10 bases between the two germline ends. The length of the CDR3 is 12 residues.

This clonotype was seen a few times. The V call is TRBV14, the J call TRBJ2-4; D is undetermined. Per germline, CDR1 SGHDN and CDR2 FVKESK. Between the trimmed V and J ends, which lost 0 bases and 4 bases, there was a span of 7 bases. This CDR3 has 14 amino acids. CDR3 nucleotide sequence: TGTGCCAGCAGCCAAGAGCCCCAGAAAAACATTCAGTACTTC. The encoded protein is CASSQEPQKNIQYF.

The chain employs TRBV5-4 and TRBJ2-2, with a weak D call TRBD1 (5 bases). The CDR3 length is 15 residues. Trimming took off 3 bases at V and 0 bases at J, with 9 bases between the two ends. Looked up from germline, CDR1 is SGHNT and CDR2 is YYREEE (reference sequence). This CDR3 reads CASSWGSANTGELFF. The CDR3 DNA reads TGTGCCAGCAGCTGGGGCTCAGCGAACACCGGGGAGCTGTTTTTT.

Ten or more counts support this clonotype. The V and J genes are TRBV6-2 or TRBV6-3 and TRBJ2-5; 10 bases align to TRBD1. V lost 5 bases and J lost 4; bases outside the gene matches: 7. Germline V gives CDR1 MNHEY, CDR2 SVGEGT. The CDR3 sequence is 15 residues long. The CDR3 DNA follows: TGTGCCAGCAGTGTGGGGACAGGGGCTGCAGAGACCCAGTACTTC. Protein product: CASSVGTGAAETQYF.

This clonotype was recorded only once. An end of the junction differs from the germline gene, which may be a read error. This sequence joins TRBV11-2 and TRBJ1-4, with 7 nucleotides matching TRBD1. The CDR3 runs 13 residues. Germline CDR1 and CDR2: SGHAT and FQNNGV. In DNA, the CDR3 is TGTACCAGCAGCCTCGGGACAGCTGAAAAACTGTTTTTT. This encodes CTSSLGTAEKLFF. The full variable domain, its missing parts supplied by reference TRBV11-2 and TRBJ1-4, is EAGVAQSPRYKIIEKRQSVAFWCNPISGHATLYWYQQILGQGPKLLIQFQNNGVVDDSQLPKDRFSAERLKGVDSTLKIQPAKLEDSAVYLCTSSLGTAEKLFFGSGTQLSVL.

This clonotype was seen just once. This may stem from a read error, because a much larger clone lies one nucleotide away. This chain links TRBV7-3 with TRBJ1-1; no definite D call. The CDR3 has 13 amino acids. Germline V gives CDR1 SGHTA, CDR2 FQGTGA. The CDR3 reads CASRDLGSTEASF. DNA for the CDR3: TGTGCCAGCAGGGACCTGGGTAGCACTGAAGCTTCCTTT.

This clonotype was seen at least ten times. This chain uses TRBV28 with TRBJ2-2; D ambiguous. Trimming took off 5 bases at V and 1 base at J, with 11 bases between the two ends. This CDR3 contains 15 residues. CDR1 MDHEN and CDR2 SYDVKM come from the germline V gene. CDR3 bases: TGTGCCAGCAGTCCTCTTAACCGGAACACCGGGGAGCTGTTTTTT. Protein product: CASSPLNRNTGELFF.

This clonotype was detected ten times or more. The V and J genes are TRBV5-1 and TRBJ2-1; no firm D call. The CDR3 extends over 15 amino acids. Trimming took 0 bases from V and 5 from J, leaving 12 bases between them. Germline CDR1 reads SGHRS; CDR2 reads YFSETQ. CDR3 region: CASSLGPGSNNEQFF. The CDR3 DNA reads TGCGCCAGCAGCTTGGGTCCGGGTTCGAACAATGAGCAGTTCTTC. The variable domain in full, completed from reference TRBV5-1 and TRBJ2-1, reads KAGVTQTPRYLIKTRGQQVTLSCSPISGHRSVSWYQQTPGQGLQFLFEYFSETQRNKGNFPGRFSGRQFSNSRSEMNVSTLELGDSALYLCASSLGPGSNNEQFFGPGTRLTVL.

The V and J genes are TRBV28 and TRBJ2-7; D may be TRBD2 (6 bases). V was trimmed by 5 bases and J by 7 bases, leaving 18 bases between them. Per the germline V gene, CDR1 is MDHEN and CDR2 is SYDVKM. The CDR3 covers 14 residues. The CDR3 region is CASSILSSANEQYF. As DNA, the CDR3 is TGTGCCAGCAGTATCCTGTCTAGCGCCAATGAGCAGTACTTC. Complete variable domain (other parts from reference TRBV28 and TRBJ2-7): DVKVTQSSRYLVKRTGEKVFLECVQDMDHENMFWYRQDPGLGLRLIYFSYDVKMKEKGDIPEGYSVSREKKERFSLILESASTNQTSMYLCASSILSSANEQYFGPGTRLTVT.

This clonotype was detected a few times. In DNA, the CDR3 is TGTGCCACCGAACCTAGGGGCGGGAATGAGCAGTTCTTC. Translation gives CATEPRGGNEQFF. This rearrangement joins TRBV28 to TRBJ2-1; D might be TRBD1 or TRBD2, each matching 5 bases. CDR3 size: 13 residues. Germline V lookup: CDR1 MDHEN, CDR2 SYDVKM. V dropped 10 bases and J dropped 7 bases, with 17 bases sitting between them.